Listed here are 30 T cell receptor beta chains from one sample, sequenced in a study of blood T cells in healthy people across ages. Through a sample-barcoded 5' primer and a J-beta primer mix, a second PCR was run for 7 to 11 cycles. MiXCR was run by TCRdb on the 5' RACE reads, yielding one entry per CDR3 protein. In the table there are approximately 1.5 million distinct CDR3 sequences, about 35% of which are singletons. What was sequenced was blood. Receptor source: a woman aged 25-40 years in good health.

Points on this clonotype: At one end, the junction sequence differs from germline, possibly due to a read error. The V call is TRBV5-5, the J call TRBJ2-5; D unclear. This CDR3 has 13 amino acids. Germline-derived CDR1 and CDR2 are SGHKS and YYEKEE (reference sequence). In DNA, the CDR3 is TGTGCCAGCAGCTTACGGATTCAAGAGACCCGGTACTTC. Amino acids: CASSLRIQETRYF.

CDR3: CASSLEQGEWSEQFF. The CDR3 nucleotides read TGCGCCAGCAGCTTGGAGCAGGGAGAGTGGAGTGAGCAGTTCTTC. The chain couples TRBV5-1 to TRBJ2-1; D could derive from TRBD1 or TRBD2 (5 bases each). Looked up from germline, CDR1 is SGHRS and CDR2 is YFSETQ. The V and J ends lost 0 bases and 9 bases respectively, with 16 bases between them. This CDR3 region has 15 residues.

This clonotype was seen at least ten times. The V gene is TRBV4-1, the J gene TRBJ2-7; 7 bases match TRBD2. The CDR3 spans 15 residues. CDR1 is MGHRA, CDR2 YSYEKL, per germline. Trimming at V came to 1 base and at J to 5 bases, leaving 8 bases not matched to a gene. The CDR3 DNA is TGCGCCAGCAGCCAAGGTCCGCTGGGGGGGAACGAGCAGTACTTC. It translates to CASSQGPLGGNEQYF.

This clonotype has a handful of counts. In DNA form, the CDR3 reads TGTGCCACCAGCACTCGACTCGCCTACGAGCAGTACTTC. Residues: CATSTRLAYEQYF. The chain uses TRBV15 and TRBJ2-7; D remains unclear. The length of the CDR3 is 13 residues. Germline assignment: CDR1 LNHNV and CDR2 YYDKDF (reference sequence). V lost 4 bases, J lost 2 bases, and 9 bases lay in between.

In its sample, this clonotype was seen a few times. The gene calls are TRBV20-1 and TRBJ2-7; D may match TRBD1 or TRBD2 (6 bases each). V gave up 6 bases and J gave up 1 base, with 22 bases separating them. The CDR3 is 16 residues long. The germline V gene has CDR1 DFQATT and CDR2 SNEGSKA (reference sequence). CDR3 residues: CSANRIGGRFSYEQYF. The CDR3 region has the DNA TGCAGTGCGAATCGTATAGGGGGGCGCTTTTCCTACGAGCAGTACTTC.

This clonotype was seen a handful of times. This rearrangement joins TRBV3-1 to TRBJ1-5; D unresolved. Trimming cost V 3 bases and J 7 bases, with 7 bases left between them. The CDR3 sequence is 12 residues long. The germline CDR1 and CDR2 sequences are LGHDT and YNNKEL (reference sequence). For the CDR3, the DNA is TGTGCCAGCAGCCAGGGGATACAGCCCCAGCATTTT. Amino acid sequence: CASSQGIQPQHF. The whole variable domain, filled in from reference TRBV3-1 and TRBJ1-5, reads DTAVSQTPKYLVTQMGNDKSIKCEQNLGHDTMYWYKQDSKKFLKIMFSYNNKELIINETVPNRFSPKSPDKAHLNLHINSLELGDSAVYFCASSQGIQPQHFGDGTRLSIL.

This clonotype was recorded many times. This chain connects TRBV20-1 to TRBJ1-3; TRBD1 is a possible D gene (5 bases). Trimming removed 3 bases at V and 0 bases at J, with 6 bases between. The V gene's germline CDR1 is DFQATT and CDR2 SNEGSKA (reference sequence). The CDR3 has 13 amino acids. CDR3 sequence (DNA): TGCAGTGCTAGGGGACCCTCTGGAAACACCATATATTTT. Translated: CSARGPSGNTIYF.

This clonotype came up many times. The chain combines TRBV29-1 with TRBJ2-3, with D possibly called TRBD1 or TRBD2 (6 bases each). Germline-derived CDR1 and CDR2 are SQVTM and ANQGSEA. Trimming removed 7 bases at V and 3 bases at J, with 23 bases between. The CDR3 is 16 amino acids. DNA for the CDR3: TGCAGCGCCAGGGGCTGGGGAGGCCGTGGAACAGATACGCAGTATTTT. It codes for CSARGWGGRGTDTQYF.

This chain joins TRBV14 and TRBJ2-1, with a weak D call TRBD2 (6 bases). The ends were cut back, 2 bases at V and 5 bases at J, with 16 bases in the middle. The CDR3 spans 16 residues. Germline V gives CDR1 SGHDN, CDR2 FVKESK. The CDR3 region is CASSQLGLPGNNEQFF. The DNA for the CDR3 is TGTGCCAGCAGCCAACTGGGACTCCCCGGGAACAATGAGCAGTTCTTC. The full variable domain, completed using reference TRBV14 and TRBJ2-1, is EAGVTQFPSHSVIEKGQTVTLRCDPISGHDNLYWYRRVMGKEIKFLLHFVKESKQDESGMPNNRFLAERTGGTYSTLKVQPAELEDSGVYFCASSQLGLPGNNEQFFGPGTRLTVL.

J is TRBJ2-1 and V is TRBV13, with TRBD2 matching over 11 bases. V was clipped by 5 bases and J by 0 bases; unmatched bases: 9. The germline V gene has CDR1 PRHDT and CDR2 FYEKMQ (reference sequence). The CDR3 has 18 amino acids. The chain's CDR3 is CASSGSTSGENSYNEQFF. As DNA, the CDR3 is TGTGCCAGCAGCGGCTCGACTAGCGGGGAAAACTCCTACAATGAGCAGTTCTTC.

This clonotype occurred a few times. CDR3 DNA: TGTGCCAGCAGTGATAGTGGGGCTAATGAAAAACTGTTTTTT. Translating it yields CASSDSGANEKLFF. The J gene is TRBJ1-4, the V gene TRBV2; D is uncertain. The CDR3 runs to 14 residues. V was cut by 3 bases and J by 3 bases, with 8 bases left in between. CDR1 and CDR2 from the germline V gene are SNHLY and FYNNEI.

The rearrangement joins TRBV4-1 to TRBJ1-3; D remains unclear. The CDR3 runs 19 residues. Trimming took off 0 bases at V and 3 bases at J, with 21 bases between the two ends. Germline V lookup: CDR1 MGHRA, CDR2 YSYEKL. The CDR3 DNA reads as TGCGCCAGCAGCCAAGAGGTGACCCTTGTCTCCACGGATGGAAACACCATATATTTT. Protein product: CASSQEVTLVSTDGNTIYF.

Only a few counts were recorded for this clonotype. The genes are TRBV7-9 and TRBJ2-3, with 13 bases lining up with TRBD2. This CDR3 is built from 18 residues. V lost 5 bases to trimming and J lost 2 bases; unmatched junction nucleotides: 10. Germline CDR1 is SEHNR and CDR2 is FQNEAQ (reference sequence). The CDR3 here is CASSTRTSGRRVTDTQYF. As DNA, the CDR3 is TGTGCCAGCAGCACCCGGACTAGCGGGAGAAGGGTCACAGATACGCAGTATTTT. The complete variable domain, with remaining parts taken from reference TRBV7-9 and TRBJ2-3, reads DTGVSQNPRHKITKRGQNVTFRCDPISEHNRLYWYRQTLGQGPEFLTYFQNEAQLEKSRLLSDRFSAERPKGSFSTLEIQRTEQGDSAMYLCASSTRTSGRRVTDTQYFGPGTRLTVL.

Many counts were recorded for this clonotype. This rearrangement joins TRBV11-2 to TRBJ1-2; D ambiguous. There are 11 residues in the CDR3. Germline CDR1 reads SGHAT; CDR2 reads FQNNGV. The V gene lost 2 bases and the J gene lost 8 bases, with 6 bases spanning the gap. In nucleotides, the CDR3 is TGTGCCAGCAGCTTAACGGGAGGCTACACCTTC. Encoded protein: CASSLTGGYTF.

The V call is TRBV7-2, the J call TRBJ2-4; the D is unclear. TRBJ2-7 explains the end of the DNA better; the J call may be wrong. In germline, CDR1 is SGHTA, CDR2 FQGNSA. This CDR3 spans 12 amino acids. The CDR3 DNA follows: TGTGCCAGCAGCCTCGGTTGGAACGAGCAGTACTTC. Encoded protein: CASSLGWNEQYF.

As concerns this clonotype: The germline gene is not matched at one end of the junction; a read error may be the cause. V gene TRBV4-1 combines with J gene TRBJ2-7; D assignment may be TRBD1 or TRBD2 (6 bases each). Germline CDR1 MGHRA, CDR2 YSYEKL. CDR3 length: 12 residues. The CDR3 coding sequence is TGCGCCGGCAGCCAAGGGGGGTACGAGCAGTACTTC. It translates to CAGSQGGYEQYF.

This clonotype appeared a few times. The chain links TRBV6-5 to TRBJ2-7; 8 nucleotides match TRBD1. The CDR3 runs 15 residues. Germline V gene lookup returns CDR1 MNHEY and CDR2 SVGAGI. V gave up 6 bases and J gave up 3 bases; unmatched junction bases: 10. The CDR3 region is CASSRRLQGDYEQYF. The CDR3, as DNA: TGTGCCAGCAGCCGACGTCTACAGGGGGACTACGAGCAGTACTTC.

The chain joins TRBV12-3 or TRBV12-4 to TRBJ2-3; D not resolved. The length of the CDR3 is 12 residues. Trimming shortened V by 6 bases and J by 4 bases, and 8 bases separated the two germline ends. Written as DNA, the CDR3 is TGTGCCAGCAGGACGTACGCAGATACGCAGTATTTT. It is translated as CASRTYADTQYF.

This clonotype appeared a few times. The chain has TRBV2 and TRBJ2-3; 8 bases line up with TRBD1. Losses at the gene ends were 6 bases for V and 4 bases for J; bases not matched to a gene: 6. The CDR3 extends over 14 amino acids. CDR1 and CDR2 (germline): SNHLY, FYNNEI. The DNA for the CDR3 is TGTGCCAGCAGCAAGGACAGGGCCCCAGATACGCAGTATTTT. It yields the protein CASSKDRAPDTQYF.

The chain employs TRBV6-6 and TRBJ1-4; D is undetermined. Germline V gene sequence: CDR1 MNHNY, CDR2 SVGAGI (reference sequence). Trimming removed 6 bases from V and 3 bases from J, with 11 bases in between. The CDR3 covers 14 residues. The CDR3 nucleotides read TGTGCCAGCAGCGAGGGTACGGCTAATGAAAAACTGTTTTTT. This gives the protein CASSEGTANEKLFF.

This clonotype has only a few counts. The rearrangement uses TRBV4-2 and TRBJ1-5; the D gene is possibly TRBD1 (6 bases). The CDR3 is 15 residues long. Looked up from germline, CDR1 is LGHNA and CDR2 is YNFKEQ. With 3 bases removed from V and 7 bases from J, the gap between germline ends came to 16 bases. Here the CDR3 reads CASSQENRGGQPQHF. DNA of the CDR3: TGTGCCAGCAGCCAGGAAAATAGGGGGGGACAGCCCCAGCATTTT.

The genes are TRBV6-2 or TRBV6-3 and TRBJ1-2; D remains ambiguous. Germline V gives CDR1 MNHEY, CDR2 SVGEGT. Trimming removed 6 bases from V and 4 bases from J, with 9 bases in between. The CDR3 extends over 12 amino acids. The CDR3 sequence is CASSTGFYGYTF. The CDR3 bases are TGTGCCAGCAGCACCGGGTTCTATGGCTACACCTTC.

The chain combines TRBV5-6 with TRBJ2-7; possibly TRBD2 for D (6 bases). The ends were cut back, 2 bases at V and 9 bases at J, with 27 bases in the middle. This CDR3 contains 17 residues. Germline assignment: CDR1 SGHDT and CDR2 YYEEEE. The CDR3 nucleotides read TGTGCCAGCAGCTTCGGTGTGGTGGGAGGCACTCCCGCCCGGCAGTACTTC. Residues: CASSFGVVGGTPARQYF.

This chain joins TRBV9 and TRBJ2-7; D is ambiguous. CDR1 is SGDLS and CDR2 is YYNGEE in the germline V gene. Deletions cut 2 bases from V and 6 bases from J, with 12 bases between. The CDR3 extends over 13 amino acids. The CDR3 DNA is TGTGCCAGCAGCGTTTATGTCGTCGGCGAGCAGTACTTC. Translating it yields CASSVYVVGEQYF. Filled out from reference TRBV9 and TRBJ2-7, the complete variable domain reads DSGVTQTPKHLITATGQRVTLRCSPRSGDLSVYWYQQSLDQGLQFLIQYYNGEERAKGNILERFSAQQFPDLHSELNLSSLELGDSALYFCASSVYVVGEQYFGPGTRLTVT.

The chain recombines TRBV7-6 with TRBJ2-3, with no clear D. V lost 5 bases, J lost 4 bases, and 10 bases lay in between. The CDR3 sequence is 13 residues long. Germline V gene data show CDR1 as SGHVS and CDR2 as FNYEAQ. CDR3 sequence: CASSPLQSDTQYF. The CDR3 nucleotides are TGTGCCAGCAGCCCGCTCCAGTCAGATACGCAGTATTTT. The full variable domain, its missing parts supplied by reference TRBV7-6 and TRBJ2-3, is GAGVSQSPRYKVTKRGQDVALRCDPISGHVSLYWYRQALGQGPEFLTYFNYEAQQDKSGLPNDRFSAERPEGSISTLTIQRTEQRDSAMYRCASSPLQSDTQYFGPGTRLTVL.

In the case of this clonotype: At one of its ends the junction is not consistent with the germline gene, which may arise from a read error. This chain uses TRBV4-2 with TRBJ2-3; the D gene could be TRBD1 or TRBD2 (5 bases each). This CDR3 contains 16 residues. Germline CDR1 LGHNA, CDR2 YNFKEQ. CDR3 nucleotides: TGTGCCAGCAGCCAAGATGTGGGGGAGAGCACAGATACGCGGTATTTT. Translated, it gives CASSQDVGESTDTRYF.

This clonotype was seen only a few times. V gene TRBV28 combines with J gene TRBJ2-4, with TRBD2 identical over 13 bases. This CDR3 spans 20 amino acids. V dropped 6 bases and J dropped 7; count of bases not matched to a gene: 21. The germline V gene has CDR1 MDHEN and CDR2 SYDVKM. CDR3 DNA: TGTGCCAGCAGCTCCCCCGGACTAGCGGGAGTGCGTGATCGGGGGAACATTCAGTACTTC. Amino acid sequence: CASSSPGLAGVRDRGNIQYF.

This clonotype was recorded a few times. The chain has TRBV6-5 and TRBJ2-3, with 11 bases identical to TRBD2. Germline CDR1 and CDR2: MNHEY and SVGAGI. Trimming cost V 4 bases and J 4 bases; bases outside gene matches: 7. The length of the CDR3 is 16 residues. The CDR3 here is CASSFQLAGASDTQYF. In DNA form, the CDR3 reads TGTGCCAGCAGTTTTCAACTAGCGGGGGCCTCAGATACGCAGTATTTT.

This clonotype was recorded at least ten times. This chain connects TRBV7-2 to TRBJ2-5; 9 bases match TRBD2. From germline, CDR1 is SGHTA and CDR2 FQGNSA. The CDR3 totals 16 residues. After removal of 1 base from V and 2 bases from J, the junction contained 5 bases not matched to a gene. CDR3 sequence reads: CASSLGGLAQQETQYF. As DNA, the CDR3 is TGTGCCAGCAGCTTAGGGGGACTAGCCCAGCAAGAGACCCAGTACTTC. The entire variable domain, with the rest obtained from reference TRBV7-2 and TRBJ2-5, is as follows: GAGVSQSPSNKVTEKGKDVELRCDPISGHTALYWYRQSLGQGLEFLIYFQGNSAPDKSGLPSDRFSAERTGGSVSTLTIQRTQQEDSAVYLCASSLGGLAQQETQYFGPGTRLLVL.

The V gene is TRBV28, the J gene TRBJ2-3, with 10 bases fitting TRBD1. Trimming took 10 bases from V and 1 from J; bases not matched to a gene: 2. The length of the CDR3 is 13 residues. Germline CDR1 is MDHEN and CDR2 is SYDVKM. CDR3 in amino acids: CATGQGGTDTQYF. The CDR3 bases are TGTGCCACCGGACAGGGGGGCACAGATACGCAGTATTTT. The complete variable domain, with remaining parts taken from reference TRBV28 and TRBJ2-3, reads DVKVTQSSRYLVKRTGEKVFLECVQDMDHENMFWYRQDPGLGLRLIYFSYDVKMKEKGDIPEGYSVSREKKERFSLILESASTNQTSMYLCATGQGGTDTQYFGPGTRLTVL.